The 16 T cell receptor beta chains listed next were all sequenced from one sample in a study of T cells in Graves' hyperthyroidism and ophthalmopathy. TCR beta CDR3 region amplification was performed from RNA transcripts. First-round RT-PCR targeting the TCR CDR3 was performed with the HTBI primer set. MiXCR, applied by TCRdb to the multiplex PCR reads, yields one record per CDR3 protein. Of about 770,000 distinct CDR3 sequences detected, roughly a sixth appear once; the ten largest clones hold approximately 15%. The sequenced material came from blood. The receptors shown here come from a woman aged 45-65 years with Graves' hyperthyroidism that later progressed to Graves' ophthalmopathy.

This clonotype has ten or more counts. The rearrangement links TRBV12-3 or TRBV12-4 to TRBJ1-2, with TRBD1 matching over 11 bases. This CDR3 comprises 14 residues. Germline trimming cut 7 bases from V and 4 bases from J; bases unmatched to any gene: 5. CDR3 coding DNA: TGTGCCAGCACTGGGACAGGGGGTGTCTATGGCTACACCTTC. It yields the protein CASTGTGGVYGYTF.

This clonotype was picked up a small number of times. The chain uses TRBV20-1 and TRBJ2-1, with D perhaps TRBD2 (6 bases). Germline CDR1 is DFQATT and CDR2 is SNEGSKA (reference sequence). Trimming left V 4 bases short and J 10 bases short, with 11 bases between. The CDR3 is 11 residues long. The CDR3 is CSATRDWEQFF. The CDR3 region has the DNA TGCAGTGCTACCCGGGACTGGGAGCAGTTCTTC.

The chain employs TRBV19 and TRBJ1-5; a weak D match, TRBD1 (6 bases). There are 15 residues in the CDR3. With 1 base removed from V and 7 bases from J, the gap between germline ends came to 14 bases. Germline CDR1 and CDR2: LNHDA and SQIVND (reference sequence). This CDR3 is CASSIVPGAGQPQHF. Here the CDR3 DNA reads TGTGCCAGTAGTATAGTTCCGGGGGCCGGACAGCCCCAGCATTTT.

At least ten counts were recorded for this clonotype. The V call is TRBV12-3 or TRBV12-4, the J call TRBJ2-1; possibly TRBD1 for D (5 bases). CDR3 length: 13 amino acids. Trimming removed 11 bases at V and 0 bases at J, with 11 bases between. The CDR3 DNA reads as TGTGCCTCAGGGCCCCGCTCCTACAATGAGCAGTTCTTC. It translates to CASGPRSYNEQFF.

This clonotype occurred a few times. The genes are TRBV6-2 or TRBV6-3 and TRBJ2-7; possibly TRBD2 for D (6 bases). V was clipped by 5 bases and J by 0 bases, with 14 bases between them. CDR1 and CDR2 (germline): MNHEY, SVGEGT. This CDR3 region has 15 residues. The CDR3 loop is CASSPLGGSSYEQYF. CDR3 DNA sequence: TGTGCCAGCAGTCCACTGGGGGGAAGCTCCTACGAGCAGTACTTC.

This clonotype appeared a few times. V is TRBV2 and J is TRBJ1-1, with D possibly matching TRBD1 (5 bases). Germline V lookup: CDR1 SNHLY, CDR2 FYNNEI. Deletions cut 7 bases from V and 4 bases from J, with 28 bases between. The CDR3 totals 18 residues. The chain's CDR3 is CASKFTLQVYTVGTEAFF. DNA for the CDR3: TGTGCCAGCAAATTTACCTTACAGGTCTACACGGTGGGCACTGAAGCTTTCTTT.

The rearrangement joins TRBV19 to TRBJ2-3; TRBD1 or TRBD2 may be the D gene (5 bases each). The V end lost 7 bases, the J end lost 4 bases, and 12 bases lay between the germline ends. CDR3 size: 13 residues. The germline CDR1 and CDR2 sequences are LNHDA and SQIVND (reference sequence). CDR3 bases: TGTGCCAGTATGAGGGGTCCCGCAGATACGCAGTATTTT. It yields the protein CASMRGPADTQYF.

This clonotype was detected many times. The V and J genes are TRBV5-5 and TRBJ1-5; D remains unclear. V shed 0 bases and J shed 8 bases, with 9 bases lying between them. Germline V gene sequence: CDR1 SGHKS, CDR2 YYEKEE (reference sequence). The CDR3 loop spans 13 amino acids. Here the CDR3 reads CASSLAGVEPQHF. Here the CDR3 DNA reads TGTGCCAGCAGCTTGGCCGGCGTGGAGCCCCAGCATTTT.

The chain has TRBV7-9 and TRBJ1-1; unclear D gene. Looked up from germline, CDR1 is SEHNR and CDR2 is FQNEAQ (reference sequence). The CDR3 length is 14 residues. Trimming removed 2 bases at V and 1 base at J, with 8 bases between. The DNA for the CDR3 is TGTGCCAGCAGCTTACCGGGCTGGAACACTGAAGCTTTCTTT. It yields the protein CASSLPGWNTEAFF. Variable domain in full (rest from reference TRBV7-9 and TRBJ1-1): DTGVSQNPRHKITKRGQNVTFRCDPISEHNRLYWYRQTLGQGPEFLTYFQNEAQLEKSRLLSDRFSAERPKGSFSTLEIQRTEQGDSAMYLCASSLPGWNTEAFFGQGTRLTVV.

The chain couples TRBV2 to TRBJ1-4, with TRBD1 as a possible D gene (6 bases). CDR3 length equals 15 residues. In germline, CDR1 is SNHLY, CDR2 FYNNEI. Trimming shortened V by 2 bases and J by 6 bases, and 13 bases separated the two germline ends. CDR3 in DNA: TGTGCCAGCAGTGAATCTGGGGGCCCGGATGAAAAACTGTTTTTT. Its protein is CASSESGGPDEKLFF.

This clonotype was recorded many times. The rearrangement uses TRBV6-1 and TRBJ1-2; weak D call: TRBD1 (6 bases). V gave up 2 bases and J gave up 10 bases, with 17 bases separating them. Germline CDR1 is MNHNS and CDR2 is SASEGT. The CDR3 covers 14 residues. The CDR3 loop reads CASSEQGLGGIYTF. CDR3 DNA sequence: TGTGCCAGCAGTGAACAGGGACTAGGGGGAATCTACACCTTC.

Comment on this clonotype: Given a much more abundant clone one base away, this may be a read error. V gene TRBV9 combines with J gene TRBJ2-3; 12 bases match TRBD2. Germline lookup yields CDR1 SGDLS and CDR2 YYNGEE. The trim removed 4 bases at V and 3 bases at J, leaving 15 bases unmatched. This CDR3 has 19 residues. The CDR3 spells CASSPRPSGGENLTDTQYF. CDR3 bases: TGTGCCAGCAGCCCTCGGCCTAGCGGGGGGGAGAATCTGACAGATACGCAGTATTTT.

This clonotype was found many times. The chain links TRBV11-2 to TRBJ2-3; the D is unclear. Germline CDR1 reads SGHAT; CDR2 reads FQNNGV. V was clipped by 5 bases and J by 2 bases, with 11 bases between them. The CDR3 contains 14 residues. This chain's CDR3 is CASSPGRATDTQYF. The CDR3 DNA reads TGTGCCAGCAGCCCAGGAAGGGCCACAGATACGCAGTATTTT. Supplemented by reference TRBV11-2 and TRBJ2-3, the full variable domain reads EAGVAQSPRYKIIEKRQSVAFWCNPISGHATLYWYQQILGQGPKLLIQFQNNGVVDDSQLPKDRFSAERLKGVDSTLKIQPAKLEDSAVYLCASSPGRATDTQYFGPGTRLTVL.

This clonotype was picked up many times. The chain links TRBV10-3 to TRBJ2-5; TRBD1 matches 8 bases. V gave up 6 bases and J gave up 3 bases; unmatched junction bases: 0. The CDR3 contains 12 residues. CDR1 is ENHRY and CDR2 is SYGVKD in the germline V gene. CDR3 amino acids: CAIRDREETQYF. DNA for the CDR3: TGTGCCATCAGGGACAGGGAAGAGACCCAGTACTTC.

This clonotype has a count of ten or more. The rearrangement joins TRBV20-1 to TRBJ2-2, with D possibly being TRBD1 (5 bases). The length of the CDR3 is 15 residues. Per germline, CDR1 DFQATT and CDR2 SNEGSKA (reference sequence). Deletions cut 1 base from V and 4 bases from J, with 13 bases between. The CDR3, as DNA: TGCAGTGCTAGAGGACAGCCCGAAAGCACCGGGGAGCTGTTTTTT. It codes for CSARGQPESTGELFF.

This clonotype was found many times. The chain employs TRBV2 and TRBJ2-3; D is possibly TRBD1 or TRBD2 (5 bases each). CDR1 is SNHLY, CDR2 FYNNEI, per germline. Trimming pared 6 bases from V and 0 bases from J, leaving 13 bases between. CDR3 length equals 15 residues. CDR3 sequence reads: CASSYGTASTDTQYF. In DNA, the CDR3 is TGTGCCAGCAGCTACGGGACGGCTAGCACAGATACGCAGTATTTT.